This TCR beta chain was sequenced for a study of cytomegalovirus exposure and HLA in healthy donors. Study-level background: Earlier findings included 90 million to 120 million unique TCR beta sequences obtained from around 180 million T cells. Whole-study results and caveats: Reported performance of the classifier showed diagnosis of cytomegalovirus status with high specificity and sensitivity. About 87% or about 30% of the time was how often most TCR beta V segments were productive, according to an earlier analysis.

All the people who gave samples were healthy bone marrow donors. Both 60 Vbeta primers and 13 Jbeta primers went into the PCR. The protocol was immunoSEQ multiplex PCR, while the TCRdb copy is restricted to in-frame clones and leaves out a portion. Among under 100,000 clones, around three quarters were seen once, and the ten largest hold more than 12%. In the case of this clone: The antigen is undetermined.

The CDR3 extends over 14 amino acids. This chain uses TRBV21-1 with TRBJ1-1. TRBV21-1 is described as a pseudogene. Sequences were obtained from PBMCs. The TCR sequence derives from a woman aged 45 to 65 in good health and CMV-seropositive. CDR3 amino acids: CASLRVRGDTEAFF. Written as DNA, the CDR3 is TGTGCCAGCCTCAGGGTCCGGGGGGACACTGAAGCTTTCTTT.